The next 9 T cell receptor beta chains were all read from a single sample in a study of CD8 T cell repertoires and HIV-1 epitope variants. Sequenced by immunoSEQ multiplex PCR; TCRdb stores in-frame clones only, minus some. The top ten hold about 26% of the sample, which has 80,000 to 95,000 clones, approximately 70% seen once. Source material: uncultured baseline CD8+ T cells from peripheral blood mononuclear cells (PBMCs). The receptors here all came from a male donor with HIV.

This clone was detected a few times. The DNA for the CDR3 is TGTGCCAGCAGTGCAACAGGGAGAGATCAGCCCCAGCATTTT. Its protein is CASSATGRDQPQHF. The V call is TRBV2, the J call TRBJ1-5; D is perhaps TRBD1 (6 bases). The CDR3 runs to 14 residues. Trimming cost V 4 bases and J 5 bases, with 12 bases left between them. Germline V gene lookup returns CDR1 SNHLY and CDR2 FYNNEI.

The chain carries TRBV30 and TRBJ2-5; D is perhaps TRBD1 or TRBD2 (5 bases each). Germline V gene sequence: CDR1 GTSNPN, CDR2 SVGIG (reference sequence). This CDR3 has 14 residues. Trimming shortened V by 8 bases and J by 3 bases, and 19 bases separated the two germline ends. In DNA form, the CDR3 reads TGTGCCCGGAACGCGGGTCTGGGGGAAGAGACCCAGTACTTC. Protein product: CARNAGLGEETQYF.

This clone has a single count. V gene TRBV6-4 combines with J gene TRBJ1-1, with unresolved D. The CDR3 contains 14 residues. Germline CDR1 and CDR2: MRHNA and SNTAGT. V was shortened by 0 bases and J by 4 bases, with 9 bases between the two germline ends. CDR3 sequence (DNA): TGTGCCAGCAGTGACTCGCGAAGGGCCACTGAAGCTTTCTTT. Its protein product is CASSDSRRATEAFF.

This clone was seen more than once but under ten times. This rearrangement joins TRBV30 to TRBJ2-5; D is possibly TRBD1 or TRBD2 (5 bases each). Trimming pared 2 bases from V and 1 base from J, leaving 11 bases between. CDR1 is GTSNPN, CDR2 SVGIG, per germline (reference sequence). There are 14 residues in the CDR3. The CDR3: CAWSSGQPQETQYF. In DNA, the CDR3 is TGTGCCTGGAGTTCGGGGCAGCCCCAAGAGACCCAGTACTTC.

The chain joins TRBV6-6 to TRBJ1-1; possibly TRBD1 for D (5 bases). Germline V lookup: CDR1 MNHNY, CDR2 SVGAGI (reference sequence). The CDR3 covers 16 residues. Deletions cut 7 bases from V and 1 base from J, with 19 bases between. CDR3 nucleotides: TGTGCCAGCACCCCCCCCACAGGCGGATCGAACACTGAAGCTTTCTTT. It is translated as CASTPPTGGSNTEAFF.

The rearrangement uses TRBV27 and TRBJ1-5, with D perhaps matching TRBD1 (6 bases). The CDR3 is made up of 14 amino acids. The V gene's germline CDR1 is MNHEY and CDR2 SMNVEV (reference sequence). V lost 3 bases to trimming and J lost 7 bases, with 13 bases between them. The CDR3 nucleotides read TGTGCCAGCAGTTTGGGGGGCGAGGGGCAGCCCCAGCATTTT. Its protein is CASSLGGEGQPQHF.

The chain combines TRBV18 with TRBJ1-5; TRBD1 agrees at 12 bases. The CDR3 is made up of 16 amino acids. After removal of 6 bases from V and 2 bases from J, the junction contained 5 bases not matched to a gene. Germline-derived CDR1 and CDR2 are KGHSH and LQKENI. This CDR3 reads CASSGTGGAGNQPQHF. The CDR3 DNA reads TGTGCCAGCTCGGGGACAGGGGGCGCAGGCAATCAGCCCCAGCATTTT.

This rearrangement joins TRBV6-5 to TRBJ1-3, with 7 positions matching TRBD1. V lost 2 bases, J lost 0 bases, and 1 base stayed unmatched. CDR3 length: 15 residues. Per germline, CDR1 MNHEY and CDR2 SVGAGI. The CDR3 spells CASSYRQGSGNTIYF. In DNA, the CDR3 is TGTGCCAGCAGTTACCGACAGGGCTCTGGAAACACCATATATTTT.

This chain connects TRBV7-2 to TRBJ2-2, with a tentative D call TRBD1 (6 bases). The CDR3 is made up of 14 amino acids. Germline V gene sequence: CDR1 SGHTA, CDR2 FQGNSA. Trimming left V 5 bases short and J 6 bases short, with 13 bases between. The CDR3 protein is CASSPVGQSGELFF. Written as DNA, the CDR3 is TGTGCCAGCAGCCCCGTGGGACAATCCGGGGAGCTGTTTTTT.